This entry concerns a single T cell receptor (beta chain). The antigen this receptor binds is unknown. Per-base quality was not reported, and no clone a single base away is much larger than it. The data derive from a study of OX40 agonist ivuxolimab in advanced cancers. The study in broad terms: The costimulatory receptor OX40 (CD134) was targeted by ivuxolimab, a fully human IgG2 agonistic monoclonal antibody. The paper reports the monotherapy dose-escalation portion (N = 52 patients) of the phase I ivuxolimab trial. Among the approximately 50 dose-escalation patients, around 19 had hepatocellular carcinoma, approximately 15 melanoma, 9 renal cell carcinoma and 9 head and neck cancer. In the dose-escalation cohort, 70% to 85% of patients were male, and the mean age was around 60 years, with a range of roughly 23 to 85. Prior anti-PD-1, anti-PD-L1 or anti-CTLA-4 therapy was permitted, and checkpoint inhibitors had been received by about two fifths of dose-escalation patients. Partial responses were achieved by three dose-escalation patients, of whom one had hepatocellular carcinoma and two had cutaneous melanoma. Intravenous ivuxolimab was administered to patients every 2 weeks at six dose levels: 0.01, 0.1, 0.3, 1.5, 3 and 10 mg/kg. Peripheral TCRbeta sequencing was intended to test whether TCR sequence diversity was altered and clonal T-cell expansion was caused by ivuxolimab.

For this chain, trimming is 1 base at the V end and 1 base at the J end, and the number of junction bases without a gene match is 9. CDR1 and CDR2, looked up from the germline V gene, are SGHRS and YFSETQ. Inclusive of the bounding cysteine and phenylalanine, the CDR3 is 17 residues long. The DNA shown is the 51-base CDR3, in frame from base 1. The trial excluded patients who had a history of autoimmune disease or were on systemic immunosuppression. Peripheral blood for TCR sequencing was collected from all dose cohorts at baseline, on cycle 4 day 1, and on cycle 7 day 1. The samples were taken from a phase I, first-in-human, multicenter, open-label dose-escalation trial of ivuxolimab. Adults with locally advanced or metastatic head and neck squamous cell, hepatocellular, melanoma or renal cell carcinoma were enrolled in the trial. Before TCR sequencing, CD4+ and CD8+ T cells were separately sorted from peripheral blood.

Points the paper makes about the study in general: Low levels of normalized T-cell clonal expansion were also shown by some nonresponding patients. In the 0.1-3.0 mg/kg groups, partial responders had among the lowest normalized peripheral clonal expansion, particularly in CD8+ T cells. The antigen specificity of the peripheral T cells that underwent clonal expansion was not determined. At doses of 0.1 to 3.0 mg/kg, clonal expansion of both CD4+ and CD8+ T cells in blood was seen between baseline and week 6. After ivuxolimab, more expanded clones were found on average in CD8+ T cells than in CD4+ T cells.

Genomic DNA was isolated from the sorted cells so that the TCRbeta CDR3 region could be sequenced. The immunoSEQ Assay was used for sequencing of TCRbeta CDR3 regions. In TCRdb, the immuneACCESS table is reduced to in-frame sequences with V and J assigned. These tables do not hold every clone; where another copy was compared, an unresolved V gene accounts for under half, and the others remain unexplained. The sample yields just under 65,000 clones; approximately 84% were counted once. The top ten clones comprise roughly 9.8% of the sample. The chain employs TRBV5-1 and TRBJ1-1, and 8 bases in between align with TRBD1. The clonotype was recovered from an adult with an advanced solid tumor such as melanoma, head and neck, liver or kidney cancer. Here the sequenced sample was CD4+ or CD8+ T cells sorted from blood, taken in a trial of the OX40 agonist ivuxolimab. The CDR3 region has the sequence CASSLRAGGLGNTEAFF. The nucleotide sequence is given as TGCGCCAGCAGCTTGAGGGCAGGGGGCTTAGGGAACACTGAAGCTTTCTTT.